The rows below give T cell receptor beta chains drawn from one sample of a study of T cell changes during pregnancy in multiple sclerosis. TCRdb's copy holds only in-frame clones and misses some; the assay was immunoSEQ multiplex PCR. The sample holds 70,000 or so clones, around nine tenths seen once. Material: CD4+ T cells from peripheral blood mononuclear cells, obtained before pregnancy. Source of these receptors: a female donor with multiple sclerosis, enrolled in a pregnancy study. Both conserved end residues are part of each CDR3. The order of the fields is D gene, J gene, V gene, CDR3 length, CDR3 protein. A D gene is named only where the DNA matches it firmly.

>TRBD1|TRBJ1-6|TRBV9|15
CASSKRQGLNSPLHF
>-|TRBJ1-1|TRBV15|13
CATSREQDTEAFF
>TRBD1|TRBJ1-4|TRBV29-1|13
CSTVDRGGEKLFF
>-|TRBJ1-1|TRBV6-5|13
CATRRAGRTEAFF
>-|TRBJ1-2|TRBV21-1|18
CASSSGTGGNSPNYGYTF
>TRBD1|TRBJ1-3|TRBV5-1|16
CASSTTGVGSGNTIYF
>TRBD1|TRBJ1-1|TRBV10-3|14
CAISGGGLLGKAFF
>-|TRBJ1-2|TRBV28|14
CASSPAGVVGAYTF
>-|TRBJ2-2|TRBV5-1|13
CASSLASTGELFF
>TRBD2|TRBJ2-2|TRBV6-6|15
CASRKSGGNTGELFF
>TRBD1|TRBJ2-2|TRBV5-1|15
CASSLGQGVTGELFF
>TRBD2|TRBJ2-1|TRBV11-2|18
CASSPLAGGTSSYNEQFF
>-|TRBJ1-1|TRBV6-5|13
CASSGTMNTEAFF
>-|TRBJ1-3|TRBV7-2|17
CASSVRGPATRGNTIYF
>-|TRBJ1-5|TRBV6-1|14
CASSAPYSNQPQHF
>-|TRBJ2-5|TRBV7-2|11
CASSFKETQYF
>-|TRBJ2-3|TRBV9|18
CASSVPGRERFLTDTQYF
>TRBD2|TRBJ2-7|TRBV6-5|15
CASRYTSGGFYEQYF
>TRBD1|TRBJ1-6|TRBV5-1|15
CASSLTTGKNSPLHF
>-|TRBJ2-1|TRBV7-3|15
CASSLASTRNNEQFF
>TRBD1|TRBJ1-3|TRBV18|16
CASSRDRVNSGNTIYF
>TRBD2|TRBJ2-7|TRBV19|13
CASSMGLGGTMYF
>-|TRBJ1-6|TRBV18|14
CASSPVGGQSPLHF
>TRBD1|TRBJ2-7|TRBV29-1|12
CSVRTGSYEQYF
>-|TRBJ1-2|TRBV5-6|13
CASSLNRDNGYTF
>TRBD1|TRBJ2-1|TRBV7-8|15
CASSLMGQGINEQFF